This T cell receptor (beta chain) was captured in a study of cytomegalovirus exposure and HLA in healthy donors. Study findings and constraints: A missense DCLRE1C variant was associated with V- and J-gene trimming of TCR beta chains in a later analysis, and an independent cohort replicated the association. A later analysis reportedly found that, within productive TCRs, an Asian-associated ancestry cluster had fewer N-insertions than the mean observed across the approximately 700 donors. As was reported, the classifier diagnosed cytomegalovirus status with high specificity and sensitivity.

This clone was seen only a few times. Antigen: not known. The donors were healthy bone marrow donors. The PCR ran on 60 Vbeta and 13 Jbeta primers. Some clones are missing from TCRdb's copy, which holds only in-frame ones; the method was immunoSEQ multiplex PCR. The sample carries around 150,000 clones, approximately 78% recorded once. This sequence originates from a girl aged 2 to 10 in good health and CMV-seropositive. Sequencing was carried out using PBMCs.

The CDR3 DNA reads as TGTGCCAGCAGCCAAGATGGGCGCAGCTACTCTGGGGCCAACGTCCTGACTTTC. Translated, it gives CASSQDGRSYSGANVLTF. This chain connects TRBV4-2 to TRBJ2-6; D gene unclear. Germline values: CDR1 LGHNA, CDR2 YNFKEQ. V was trimmed by 0 bases and J by 0 bases, leaving 12 bases between them. The CDR3 totals 18 residues.